This T cell receptor (beta chain) is drawn from a study of human T cells and chemical hapten exposure. In the original workflow: TCR counts had a median of about 92,000 per sample and spanned about 23,224 to 690,600. TCRdb fed the RACE reads into MiXCR, producing one record per CDR3 protein. The V and J calls and clone size come from TCRdb's table, not from the authors' own analysis. The table records 50,000 to 75,000 distinct CDR3 sequences, 11% of them present only once. With respect to this clonotype: The antigen is not known.

Time point specified: patch test 3, about 24 weeks after DPC sensitization. The treatment denotes: therapeutic diphenylcyclopropenone sensitization with weekly scalp DPC. Patients had alopecia, were aged 18 to 70, and were not pregnant. Study-level findings and limits: Healthy people's immune response may differ from that of the donors, who had alopecia.

CDR1 is LGHDT, CDR2 YNNKEL, per germline (reference sequence). The CDR3 runs 14 residues. The ends were cut back, 5 bases at V and 2 bases at J, with 13 bases in the middle. This clonotype originated in a woman in her thirties with alopecia areata. Some clones in this sample may be carry-over from other donors' samples. The sample in question was whole blood, obtained in connection with sensitization to the hapten diphenylcyclopropenone (DPC). V usage is TRBV3-1 and J usage is TRBJ2-7, with a possible D match to TRBD2 (5 bases). The CDR3 region has the DNA TGTGCCAGCAGCTCTTTCGGGGATACCTACGAGCAGTACTTC. It yields the protein CASSSFGDTYEQYF.